Listed below are T cell receptor beta chains from one sample, sequenced in a study of T cell changes during pregnancy in multiple sclerosis. Libraries were prepared by immunoSEQ multiplex PCR; TCRdb keeps only in-frame clonotypes and omits some of them. The sample records fewer than 130,000 clones, about nine tenths being singletons. This material consisted of peripheral blood, taken after pregnancy. The source is a female donor with multiple sclerosis, enrolled in a pregnancy study. The CDR3 runs from the conserved cysteine through the conserved F or W. The D gene is left open where the match is weak. Rows may omit the clone size; those that give it use once, few, many or a size class.

d_call j_call v_call clone_size cdr3_length cdr3_aa cdr3_nt
TRBD1 TRBJ2-2 TRBV7-6 . 17 CASSGDRGGKSSGELFF TGTGCCAGCAGCGGTGACAGGGGCGGAAAAAGCAGCGGGGAGCTGTTTTTT
. TRBJ1-1 TRBV12-5 once 14 CASGLDGSNTEAFF TGTGCTAGTGGTTTGGACGGGAGTAACACTGAAGCTTTCTTT
TRBD1 TRBJ1-6 TRBV7-2 once 16 CASSFRGQGLNSPLHF TGTGCCAGCAGCTTTCGGGGACAGGGCCTTAATTCACCCCTCCACTTT
. TRBJ1-3 TRBV18 once 15 CASSPGTKSGNTIYF TGTGCCAGCTCCCCTGGGACAAAGTCTGGAAACACCATATATTTT
TRBD1 TRBJ1-2 TRBV6-5 . 15 CASSYGEGALRGYTF TGTGCCAGCAGCTACGGCGAGGGGGCCCTGAGGGGCTACACCTTC
TRBD1 TRBJ1-1 TRBV5-4 . 15 CASSLAGQMNTEAFF TGTGCCAGCAGCTTGGCGGGACAGATGAACACTGAAGCTTTCTTT
TRBD1 TRBJ1-2 TRBV9 once 14 CASSAPTGGFGYTF TGTGCCAGCAGCGCACCGACAGGGGGGTTTGGCTACACCTTC
TRBD2 TRBJ2-5 TRBV5-4 . 18 CASSFGGRGGPGGETQYF TGTGCCAGCAGCTTTGGGGGTCGGGGGGGCCCGGGTGGAGAGACCCAGTACTTC
. TRBJ2-7 TRBV6-5 . 12 CASSSGGYEQYF TGTGCCAGCAGTTCCGGGGGCTACGAGCAGTACTTC
TRBD2 TRBJ2-3 TRBV5-1 . 17 CASSYDQRGRSTDTQYF TGCGCCAGCAGCTACGACCAGCGGGGGAGGAGCACAGATACGCAGTATTTT
. TRBJ2-3 TRBV13 . 16 CASSSPMSASTDTQYF TGTGCCAGCAGCTCCCCTATGAGTGCCAGCACAGATACGCAGTATTTT
. TRBJ2-1 TRBV21-1 . 18 CASTNKGLAGGSYNEQFF TGTGCCAGCACCAACAAAGGACTAGCGGGGGGGTCCTACAATGAGCAGTTCTTC
. TRBJ2-5 TRBV9 once 13 CASSVEQQETQYF TGTGCCAGCAGCGTAGAACAGCAAGAGACCCAGTACTTC
. TRBJ1-3 TRBV7-2 . 14 CASSLARSGNTIYF TGTGCCAGCAGCTTAGCGCGCTCTGGAAACACCATATATTTT
TRBD2 TRBJ2-7 TRBV5-4 . 16 CASSPSGGIKIYEQYF TGTGCCAGCAGCCCCTCGGGAGGGATTAAGATCTACGAGCAGTACTTC
. TRBJ1-1 TRBV7-9 . 14 CASSGRTLNTEAFF TGTGCCAGCAGCGGAAGGACATTGAACACTGAAGCTTTCTTT
TRBD1 TRBJ2-5 TRBV18 once 17 CASSPPGTGGKQETQYF TGTGCCAGCTCACCACCAGGTACAGGGGGTAAGCAAGAGACCCAGTACTTC
. TRBJ1-1 TRBV5-5 . 13 CASSPDSNTEAFF TGTGCCAGCAGCCCAGACAGTAACACTGAAGCTTTCTTT
. TRBJ1-2 TRBV6-5 . 11 CASASVNGYTF TGTGCCAGCGCCAGCGTAAACGGCTACACCTTC
. TRBJ2-1 TRBV10-2 . 12 CASSEWLDEQFF TGCGCCAGCAGTGAATGGCTGGATGAGCAGTTCTTC
. TRBJ1-1 TRBV5-6 . 14 CASSWGTGNTEAFF TGTGCCAGCAGCTGGGGCACAGGGAACACTGAAGCTTTCTTT
. TRBJ1-1 TRBV6-6 . 12 CASSPVRGSAFF TGTGCCAGCAGCCCGGTGAGAGGGTCAGCTTTCTTT
TRBD1 TRBJ2-3 TRBV7-3 . 17 CASSLSWGQGGTDTQYF TGTGCCAGCAGCTTAAGTTGGGGACAGGGGGGCACAGATACGCAGTATTTT
TRBD1 TRBJ2-7 TRBV19 . 15 CASSLGQGVSYEQYF TGTGCCAGTAGTCTGGGACAGGGTGTTTCCTACGAGCAGTACTTC
TRBD1 TRBJ2-1 TRBV27 . 17 CASSLWGTGAIYNEQFF TGTGCCAGCAGTTTATGGGGGACAGGGGCCATATACAATGAGCAGTTCTTC
. TRBJ2-6 TRBV5-1 . 20 CASSLEGQGTWASGANVLTF TGCGCCAGCAGCTTGGAGGGGCAGGGAACTTGGGCCTCTGGGGCCAACGTCCTGACTTTC
TRBD1 TRBJ1-3 TRBV5-1 few 17 CASSFNLWDSSGNTIYF TGCGCCAGCAGCTTTAATCTTTGGGACAGCTCTGGAAACACCATATATTTT
. TRBJ1-5 TRBV2 . 14 CASRSGRDNQPQHF TGTGCCAGCCGGTCGGGCAGGGATAATCAGCCCCAGCATTTT
. TRBJ1-2 TRBV5-5 . 15 CASSYAGLLNYGYTF TGTGCCAGCAGCTATGCTGGACTGCTTAACTATGGCTACACCTTC
TRBD1 TRBJ1-4 TRBV6-6 . 14 CASRQGAANEKLFF TGTGCCAGCAGACAGGGGGCCGCTAATGAAAAACTGTTTTTT
TRBD1 TRBJ1-2 TRBV11-2 . 14 CASNLDRANYGYTF TGTGCCAGCAACCTCGACAGGGCTAACTATGGCTACACCTTC
. TRBJ1-2 TRBV19 . 13 CASSTTANYGYTF TGTGCCAGTAGTACGACAGCTAACTATGGCTACACCTTC
TRBD1 TRBJ2-7 TRBV30 . 16 CAWSVSWGQGAGEQYF TGTGCCTGGAGTGTCTCGTGGGGACAGGGGGCTGGGGAGCAGTACTTC
TRBD1 TRBJ1-4 TRBV6-6 . 13 CASSPGGEEKLFF TGTGCCAGCAGTCCAGGGGGTGAAGAAAAACTGTTTTTT
. TRBJ2-5 TRBV20-1 . 11 CSANQGEASYF TGCAGTGCCAACCAGGGTGAAGCTTCGTACTTC
. TRBJ1-1 TRBV9 . 15 CASSVGALGNTEAFF TGTGCCAGCAGCGTAGGGGCATTAGGAAACACTGAAGCTTTCTTT
TRBD1 TRBJ2-5 TRBV15 . 15 CATSSRTGGAETQYF TGTGCCACCAGCAGCCGGACAGGGGGCGCAGAGACCCAGTACTTC